Listed below are T cell receptor beta chains from one sample, sequenced in a study of T cell responses to AZD1222 COVID-19 vaccine. Sequencing used immunoSEQ multiplex PCR; TCRdb keeps in-frame clones, though not all of them. The table lists 150,000 to 200,000 clones, about 89% of them singletons. The specimen comprised peripheral blood, sampled on day 0 of AZD1222 vaccination. Every receptor here comes from an adult in good health. CDR3s include the opening cysteine and the closing phenylalanine or tryptophan. The D gene is left open where the match is weak. Rows give clone size only sometimes, using once, few, many, or a class for an expanded clone.

d_call clone_size j_call v_call cdr3_aa cdr3_nt
. . TRBJ1-1 TRBV12-3/TRBV12-4 CASSLAYTEAFF TGTGCCAGCAGTTTGGCGTACACTGAAGCTTTCTTT
. . TRBJ1-6 TRBV7-2 CASSPGTTINSPLHF TGTGCCAGCAGCCCCGGGACTACCATTAATTCACCCCTCCACTTT
. . TRBJ2-1 TRBV2 CASGEDGRSYNEQFF TGTGCCAGCGGAGAGGACGGACGCTCCTACAATGAGCAGTTCTTC
TRBD1 . TRBJ1-1 TRBV6-2/TRBV6-3 CASSTRQGGHTEAFF TGTGCCAGCAGTACGAGACAGGGCGGGCACACTGAAGCTTTCTTT
. few TRBJ2-1 TRBV27 CASRLGRRNEQFF TGTGCCAGCCGACTAGGGAGGCGCAATGAGCAGTTCTTC
. . TRBJ2-3 TRBV3-1/TRBV3-2 CASSPGTARLDTQYF TGTGCCAGCAGCCCAGGGACCGCTCGTCTGGATACGCAGTATTTT
. . TRBJ2-1 TRBV10-3 CAIRKTGEQFF TGTGCCATCAGAAAGACAGGAGAGCAGTTCTTC
. . TRBJ2-7 TRBV10-3 CAISANSYEQYF TGTGCCATCAGTGCAAACTCCTACGAGCAGTACTTC
. . TRBJ2-5 TRBV7-6 CASRPGFSGRETQYF TGTGCCAGCCGTCCGGGATTCAGCGGTCGAGAGACCCAGTACTTC
. . TRBJ1-6 TRBV3-1/TRBV3-2 CASSQGTEYSPLHF TGTGCCAGCAGCCAAGGGACCGAGTATTCACCCCTCCACTTT
. . TRBJ2-5 TRBV27 CASSLFRGQQETQYF TGTGCCAGCAGTTTATTCAGGGGACAACAAGAGACCCAGTACTTC
TRBD2 . TRBJ2-2 TRBV11-3 CASSLEAGLAKSGKLFF TGTGCCAGCAGCTTAGAGGCCGGACTAGCGAAATCCGGGAAGCTGTTTTTT
TRBD1 . TRBJ1-2 TRBV5-1 CASSLGGTGASYGYTF TGCGCCAGCAGCTTGGGCGGGACAGGGGCCTCCTATGGCTACACCTTC
. . TRBJ1-2 TRBV19 CASTRGREGRGYTF TGTGCCAGTACCCGGGGTAGGGAGGGTCGTGGCTACACCTTC
TRBD2 . TRBJ2-7 TRBV7-3 CASSRSSGGYEQYF TGTGCCAGCAGCCGGTCCTCGGGAGGATACGAGCAGTACTTC
TRBD1 once TRBJ1-3 TRBV28 CASSPTGGGNTIYF TGTGCCAGCAGCCCCACAGGGGGAGGAAACACCATATATTTT
. . TRBJ1-1 TRBV29-1 CSVEAHQSEAFF TGCAGCGTTGAAGCTCATCAGAGTGAAGCTTTCTTT
TRBD1 . TRBJ2-2 TRBV7-7 CASSPITLGQGSTGELFF TGTGCCAGCAGCCCGATTACATTAGGACAGGGTTCCACCGGGGAGCTGTTTTTT
TRBD1 . TRBJ2-7 TRBV20-1 CSASPAGTGGPQYF TGCAGTGCTAGTCCCGCGGGGACAGGGGGTCCGCAGTACTTC
. . TRBJ2-1 TRBV9 CASSVGLGPQNNEQFF TGTGCCAGCAGCGTAGGGTTAGGACCCCAGAACAATGAGCAGTTCTTC
. . TRBJ2-2 TRBV9 CASSVTLPGPKNTGELFF TGTGCCAGCAGCGTTACTCTTCCGGGACCAAAGAACACCGGGGAGCTGTTTTTT
. . TRBJ1-6 TRBV9 CASSVGLQLNSPLHF TGTGCCAGCAGCGTAGGGCTACAACTTAATTCACCCCTCCACTTT
. . TRBJ1-4 TRBV5-1 CASSPDEGREKLFF TGCGCCAGCAGCCCCGACGAGGGTCGGGAAAAACTGTTTTTT
. . TRBJ2-3 TRBV6-5 CASSYSFGTDTQYF TGTGCCAGCAGTTACTCGTTTGGGACAGATACGCAGTATTTT
TRBD1 . TRBJ1-5 TRBV28 CASSGQGAIQPQHF TGTGCCAGCAGCGGACAGGGGGCAATTCAGCCCCAGCATTTT
. once TRBJ1-6 TRBV5-1 CASSARGGNSPLHF TGCGCCAGCAGCGCCCGCGGGGGCAATTCACCCCTCCACTTT
. . TRBJ1-1 TRBV6-5 CASSPVGGRSTEAFF TGTGCCAGCAGCCCCGTCGGGGGGAGGAGTACTGAAGCTTTCTTT
TRBD2 . TRBJ2-1 TRBV5-4 CASRDLGLAIGNEQFF TGTGCCAGCAGAGACTTGGGACTAGCGATAGGGAATGAGCAGTTCTTC
. . TRBJ2-3 TRBV2 CASRRDPTDTQYF TGTGCCAGCAGACGGGACCCCACAGATACGCAGTATTTT
. once TRBJ2-7 TRBV19 CASGPVGGYEQYF TGTGCCAGTGGGCCGGTAGGGGGCTACGAGCAGTACTTC
TRBD2 . TRBJ2-2 TRBV5-6 CASSSWSGGYTGELFF TGTGCCAGCAGCTCTTGGAGCGGGGGATACACCGGGGAGCTGTTTTTT
. . TRBJ1-2 TRBV12-3/TRBV12-4 CAARLNYGYTF TGTGCAGCGAGGCTAAACTATGGCTACACCTTC
. . TRBJ1-1 TRBV6-5 CASSSGPEAFF TGTGCCAGCAGTTCGGGACCTGAAGCTTTCTTT
TRBD1 . TRBJ2-3 TRBV5-1 CASSPHRDRGTDTQYF TGCGCCAGCAGCCCGCACCGGGACAGGGGCACAGATACGCAGTATTTT
. . TRBJ2-3 TRBV5-4 CASSLESAADTQYF TGTGCCAGCAGCTTGGAGTCCGCCGCAGATACGCAGTATTTT
. once TRBJ1-1 TRBV10-1 CAAGPPGGATEAFF TGCGCCGCCGGGCCCCCCGGGGGCGCGACTGAAGCTTTCTTT
. . TRBJ2-3 TRBV12-5 CASSRGQGTDTQYF TGTGCTAGTTCACGGGGCCAAGGCACAGATACGCAGTATTTT
TRBD1 . TRBJ2-2 TRBV5-1 CASSYRDRGRTGELFF TGCGCCAGCAGCTACAGGGACAGGGGGCGAACCGGGGAGCTGTTTTTT
. . TRBJ2-1 TRBV7-7 CASSTNPRGEQFF TGTGCCAGCAGTACCAATCCGAGGGGTGAGCAGTTCTTC
TRBD1 . TRBJ1-2 TRBV28 CASRVDRGDYGYTF TGTGCCAGCAGAGTGGACAGGGGTGACTATGGCTACACCTTC
TRBD2 . TRBJ2-1 TRBV3-1/TRBV3-2 CASSQVIAGVPNEQFF TGTGCCAGCAGCCAAGTAATTGCGGGAGTCCCCAATGAGCAGTTCTTC